Each of the 32 T cell receptor beta chains below was sequenced from the same sample in a study of CD8 T cells in ankylosing spondylitis. TCRdb re-called the 5' RACE reads with MiXCR, one entry per CDR3 protein. The sample lists some 140,000 distinct CDR3 sequences, more than 9.5% occurring once. The material sequenced was blood, either unsorted or a sorted T cell fraction (not recorded which). The receptors were gathered from a female donor with ankylosing spondylitis or in good health (not recorded which).

The genes are TRBV7-3 and TRBJ2-1, with a tentative D call TRBD2 (6 bases). Looked up from germline, CDR1 is SGHTA and CDR2 is FQGTGA. This CDR3 contains 16 residues. Trimming took off 1 base at V and 12 bases at J, with 22 bases between the two ends. The CDR3 DNA follows: TGTGCCAGCAGCTTAAGCGGGACGGCCCCAAAAGGACTGCAGTTCTTC. Its protein product is CASSLSGTAPKGLQFF.

This clonotype was seen repeatedly, ten times or more. The V and J genes are TRBV3-1 and TRBJ2-5; D is ambiguous. Germline values: CDR1 LGHDT, CDR2 YNNKEL (reference sequence). The germline V and J ends were trimmed by 6 bases and 5 bases, with 13 bases remaining between them. This CDR3 has 13 residues. The CDR3 loop is CASSRSPGETQYF. In nucleotides, the CDR3 is TGTGCCAGCAGTAGATCCCCCGGGGAGACCCAGTACTTC.

The chain uses TRBV5-1 and TRBJ2-3, with 12 bases identical to TRBD1. Trimming removed 0 bases from V and 3 bases from J; junction bases left unmatched: 5. The CDR3 runs to 17 residues. Per germline, CDR1 SGHRS and CDR2 YFSETQ. CDR3 protein: CASSLEGTGGATDTQYF. For the CDR3, the DNA is TGCGCCAGCAGCTTGGAGGGGACAGGGGGCGCAACAGATACGCAGTATTTT.

Many counts were recorded for this clonotype. The V and J genes are TRBV7-9 and TRBJ2-3; D gene uncertain. This CDR3 is 15 amino acids long. V was clipped by 5 bases and J by 7 bases, with 19 bases between them. Germline V CDR1 and CDR2: SEHNR, FQNEAQ (reference sequence). The CDR3 reads CASSTGGPSSYTQYF. Written as DNA, the CDR3 is TGTGCCAGCAGCACCGGTGGGCCCTCTTCGTATACGCAGTATTTT.

As DNA, the CDR3 is TGCGCCAGCAGCACCACAGGGCCTAACTATGGCTACACCTTC. Amino acids: CASSTTGPNYGYTF. This chain connects TRBV5-1 to TRBJ1-2; D possibly corresponds to TRBD1 (6 bases). CDR3 length: 14 residues. Trimming took 4 bases from V and 0 from J, leaving 10 bases between them. Germline CDR1 SGHRS, CDR2 YFSETQ.

This clonotype has a count of ten or more. This sequence joins TRBV12-3 or TRBV12-4 and TRBJ2-2, with D unclear. CDR3 size: 15 residues. The germline V and J ends were trimmed by 2 bases and 0 bases, with 7 bases remaining between them. In DNA, the CDR3 is TGTGCCAGCAGTTTAACCGTGGCGAACACCGGGGAGCTGTTTTTT. Translating gives CASSLTVANTGELFF.

CDR3 sequence (DNA): TGTGCCAGCAGCTTAGCGGGAGTCAATCAGCCCCAGCATTTT. As protein: CASSLAGVNQPQHF. The rearrangement links TRBV7-2 to TRBJ1-5; D is unresolved. V was cut by 0 bases and J by 3 bases, with 6 bases left in between. Germline CDR1 SGHTA, CDR2 FQGNSA. The CDR3 is 14 residues long.

The table lists this clonotype with many counts. The V and J genes are TRBV12-3 or TRBV12-4 and TRBJ2-6; TRBD1 might be the D (6 bases). The CDR3 has 17 amino acids. V was shortened by 6 bases and J by 0 bases, with 15 bases between the two germline ends. Here the CDR3 reads CASSPRTGLSGANVLTF. CDR3 DNA sequence: TGTGCCAGCAGCCCTCGAACAGGGCTCTCTGGGGCCAACGTCCTGACTTTC.

This chain joins TRBV2 and TRBJ1-5, with D uncertain. Germline assignment: CDR1 SNHLY and CDR2 FYNNEI. V was trimmed by 6 bases and J by 3 bases, leaving 12 bases between them. There are 14 residues in the CDR3. The CDR3 reads CASRATANNQPQHF. Written as DNA, the CDR3 is TGTGCCAGCAGGGCGACTGCAAACAATCAGCCCCAGCATTTT.

This clonotype was recorded many times. The V gene is TRBV10-3, the J gene TRBJ2-4; D unclear. The CDR3 is made up of 14 amino acids. Germline loops: CDR1 ENHRY, CDR2 SYGVKD. The V end lost 4 bases, the J end lost 0 bases, and 7 bases lay between the germline ends. The CDR3 loop reads CAISGDLAKNIQYF. Here the CDR3 DNA reads TGTGCCATCAGTGGGGATCTAGCCAAAAACATTCAGTACTTC.

A note on this clonotype: A read error may explain this, as a much larger clone is one base away. This sequence joins TRBV7-3 and TRBJ1-2, with 7 bases fitting TRBD1. CDR1 and CDR2 from the germline V gene are SGHTA and FQGTGA. The CDR3 is 13 residues long. The CDR3 coding sequence is TGTACCAGCAGCTCGGGACAGAACAGTGGCTACACCTTC. Its protein is CTSSSGQNSGYTF.

The CDR3, as DNA: TGTGCCAGCAGTAGGAGGGAGGGAAGAACTGAAGCTTTCTTT. Its translation is CASSRREGRTEAFF. V usage is TRBV14 and J usage is TRBJ1-1; D is unresolved. V lost 6 bases and J 5 bases, leaving 16 bases between the germline ends. CDR3 length equals 14 residues. Per germline, CDR1 SGHDN and CDR2 FVKESK.

This clonotype was observed once. Just one base apart from a much larger clone, this may be a read error. V and J are TRBV12-3 or TRBV12-4 and TRBJ1-6; tentatively, D is TRBD1 (5 bases). The CDR3 extends over 15 amino acids. V lost 8 bases to trimming and J lost 4 bases, with 15 bases between them. The CDR3, as DNA: TGTGCCAGCCCCCGTGGGGGGGGGTATAATTCACCCCTCCACTTT. This sequence encodes CASPRGGGYNSPLHF.

This clonotype was counted many times. The chain carries TRBV20-1 and TRBJ2-1; D is perhaps TRBD2 (6 bases). The CDR3 is 16 amino acids. Germline V CDR1 and CDR2: DFQATT, SNEGSKA (reference sequence). Trimming left V 2 bases short and J 5 bases short, with 19 bases between. The CDR3 sequence is CSARNYDRERDNEQFF. CDR3 DNA: TGCAGTGCTAGAAATTACGATCGGGAGAGGGACAATGAGCAGTTCTTC.

This clonotype was seen at least ten times. The chain joins TRBV5-1 to TRBJ2-1, with 7 bases fitting TRBD2. Germline V gene sequence: CDR1 SGHRS, CDR2 YFSETQ. Trimming at V came to 3 bases and at J to 3 bases, leaving 6 bases not matched to a gene. The CDR3 runs to 15 residues. CDR3 sequence reads: CASSSRGGLYNEQFF. The DNA of the CDR3 is TGCGCCAGCAGCTCCCGCGGGGGACTCTACAATGAGCAGTTCTTC.

This clonotype was found many times. The chain links TRBV18 to TRBJ2-7, with 9 bases fitting TRBD1. This CDR3 spans 15 amino acids. From germline, CDR1 is KGHSH and CDR2 LQKENI. V shed 3 bases, J shed 2 bases, and the junction held 5 bases outside the gene matches. Here the CDR3 reads CASSPGQGRTYEQYF. The DNA of the CDR3 is TGTGCCAGCTCACCTGGACAGGGGCGTACCTACGAGCAGTACTTC. Full variable domain (remainder filled in from reference TRBV18 and TRBJ2-7): NAGVMQNPRHLVRRRGQEARLRCSPMKGHSHVYWYRQLPEEGLKFMVYLQKENIIDESGMPKERFSAEFPKEGPSILRIQQVVRGDSAAYFCASSPGQGRTYEQYFGPGTRLTVT.

Ten or more counts support this clonotype. The gene calls are TRBV29-1 and TRBJ2-7, with a possible D match to TRBD2 (6 bases). The CDR3 runs to 14 residues. CDR1 and CDR2 (germline): SQVTM, ANQGSEA. V was clipped by 0 bases and J by 0 bases, with 9 bases between them. The CDR3 is CSVEEGGSSYEQYF. CDR3 nucleotides: TGCAGCGTTGAAGAGGGGGGATCCTCCTACGAGCAGTACTTC.

At least ten counts were recorded for this clonotype. V usage is TRBV28 and J usage is TRBJ2-7, with D tentatively TRBD1 (7 bases). Deletions cut 5 bases from V and 4 bases from J, with 12 bases between. There are 13 residues in the CDR3. CDR1 and CDR2 (germline): MDHEN, SYDVKM. CDR3 coding DNA: TGTGCCAGCAGTAAGACAGGGAGGTACGAGCAGTACTTC. Its translation is CASSKTGRYEQYF. Full variable domain (outside the CDR3, taken from reference TRBV28 and TRBJ2-7): DVKVTQSSRYLVKRTGEKVFLECVQDMDHENMFWYRQDPGLGLRLIYFSYDVKMKEKGDIPEGYSVSREKKERFSLILESASTNQTSMYLCASSKTGRYEQYFGPGTRLTVT.

The table lists this clonotype with many counts. The rearrangement joins TRBV15 to TRBJ2-5, with 10 nucleotides matching TRBD2. The CDR3 runs 14 residues. Germline values: CDR1 LNHNV, CDR2 YYDKDF (reference sequence). V lost 6 bases and J lost 3; bases outside the gene matches: 4. In DNA, the CDR3 is TGTGCCACCAGTCCTAGCGGGGGAAAAGAGACCCAGTACTTC. As protein: CATSPSGGKETQYF.

This clonotype was counted only a few times. The rearrangement uses TRBV5-1 and TRBJ1-3; no definite D call. V was clipped by 4 bases and J by 4 bases, with 12 bases between them. The germline V gene has CDR1 SGHRS and CDR2 YFSETQ. The CDR3 is 14 amino acids. This CDR3 reads CASSPRTDGNTIYF. The DNA for the CDR3 is TGCGCCAGCAGCCCGCGCACTGACGGAAACACCATATATTTT.

This chain uses TRBV20-1 with TRBJ2-1; 9 positions agree with TRBD2. Germline CDR1 is DFQATT and CDR2 is SNEGSKA (reference sequence). CDR3 length: 17 residues. The ends lost 5 bases at V and 0 bases at J; junction bases unmatched: 11. This CDR3 reads CSAAPGIAGVSYNEQFF. DNA for the CDR3: TGCAGTGCTGCCCCGGGTATAGCGGGAGTCTCCTACAATGAGCAGTTCTTC.

This clonotype was counted ten times or more. The chain couples TRBV28 to TRBJ1-2; no firm D call. CDR1 and CDR2 (germline): MDHEN, SYDVKM. The V end was cut by 4 bases, the J end by 4 bases, with 13 bases between. The CDR3 has 14 residues. The CDR3 sequence: CASSSPVTFYGYTF. The CDR3 nucleotides read TGTGCCAGCAGTTCCCCTGTAACCTTCTATGGCTACACCTTC.

Concerning this clonotype itself: A much larger clone differs by one base, so this may be a read error. For the CDR3, the DNA is TGTGCCAGCAGCCGAGTTGGGGACAGGGGGATAACCTATGGCGACACCTTC. Amino acids: CASSRVGDRGITYGDTF. The rearrangement links TRBV27 to TRBJ1-2; TRBD1 agrees at 11 bases. Germline V gene data show CDR1 as MNHEY and CDR2 as SMNVEV (reference sequence). The CDR3 sequence is 17 residues long.

This clonotype showed up many times. As DNA, the CDR3 is TGTGCCAGCAGTTTATTCCAGCTAGCCAAAAACATTCAGTACTTC. As protein: CASSLFQLAKNIQYF. The rearrangement joins TRBV28 to TRBJ2-4; no reliable D call. Germline V CDR1 and CDR2: MDHEN, SYDVKM. There are 15 residues in the CDR3. The V gene lost 1 base and the J gene lost 0 bases, with 7 bases spanning the gap.

This clonotype was detected ten times or more. V and J are TRBV28 and TRBJ2-3; tentatively, D is TRBD2 (6 bases). CDR1 MDHEN and CDR2 SYDVKM come from the germline V gene. The CDR3 extends over 13 amino acids. Trimming took off 6 bases at V and 0 bases at J, with 7 bases between the two ends. CDR3 sequence: CASRGTSTDTQYF. The CDR3 DNA reads TGTGCCAGCAGGGGGACTAGCACAGATACGCAGTATTTT. The whole variable domain, remainder taken from reference TRBV28 and TRBJ2-3, is DVKVTQSSRYLVKRTGEKVFLECVQDMDHENMFWYRQDPGLGLRLIYFSYDVKMKEKGDIPEGYSVSREKKERFSLILESASTNQTSMYLCASRGTSTDTQYFGPGTRLTVL.

This clonotype was seen many times. This chain uses TRBV5-1 with TRBJ2-1; 14 bases map to TRBD2. CDR1 and CDR2 (germline): SGHRS, YFSETQ. V lost 2 bases to trimming and J lost 3 bases; unmatched junction nucleotides: 7. This CDR3 comprises 18 residues. The CDR3 DNA sequence: TGCGCCAGCAGCTTCCTTCCGGGACTAGCGGGAGTCTACAATGAGCAGTTCTTC. Its translation is CASSFLPGLAGVYNEQFF.

V is TRBV5-5 and J is TRBJ2-1, with TRBD2 matching 7 bases. The V gene's germline CDR1 is SGHKS and CDR2 YYEKEE (reference sequence). V shed 1 base and J 6 bases; nucleotides not matched to a gene: 7. The CDR3 loop spans 15 amino acids. This CDR3 is CASSLKRGFINEQFF. CDR3 nucleotide sequence: TGTGCCAGCAGCTTGAAGCGGGGCTTCATCAATGAGCAGTTCTTC. Using reference TRBV5-5 and TRBJ2-1 for the parts outside the CDR3, the full variable domain is DAGVTQSPTHLIKTRGQQVTLRCSPISGHKSVSWYQQVLGQGPQFIFQYYEKEERGRGNFPDRFSARQFPNYSSELNVNALLLGDSALYLCASSLKRGFINEQFFGPGTRLTVL.

The sample holds a few counts of this clonotype. The J gene is TRBJ1-1, the V gene TRBV3-1; 7 bases map to TRBD1. V dropped 11 bases and J dropped 0; count of bases not matched to a gene: 15. Germline lookup yields CDR1 LGHDT and CDR2 YNNKEL (reference sequence). The CDR3 runs to 16 residues. The CDR3 DNA sequence: TGTGCCTCCTGCCGAGGGGGGGGACAGATGAACACTGAAGCTTTCTTT. Amino acid sequence: CASCRGGGQMNTEAFF.

The CDR3 loop is CSASAADEQFF. The DNA of the CDR3 is TGCAGTGCTAGTGCAGCGGATGAGCAGTTCTTC. The chain combines TRBV20-1 with TRBJ2-1, with D possibly being TRBD2 (5 bases). V was trimmed by 3 bases and J by 8 bases, leaving 8 bases between them. This CDR3 is built from 11 residues. The germline CDR1 and CDR2 sequences are DFQATT and SNEGSKA (reference sequence).

This rearrangement joins TRBV12-3 or TRBV12-4 to TRBJ2-1; maybe TRBD2 (6 bases). The CDR3 extends over 15 amino acids. The V end was cut by 2 bases, the J end by 1 base, with 9 bases between. In DNA, the CDR3 is TGTGCCAGCAGTTTATGGGGACTTTCCTACAATGAGCAGTTCTTC. It is translated as CASSLWGLSYNEQFF.

This clonotype was picked up a small number of times. The rearrangement links TRBV5-1 to TRBJ2-1, with D perhaps TRBD2 (5 bases). The germline V gene encodes CDR1 SGHRS and CDR2 YFSETQ. V lost 2 bases and J 1 base, leaving 13 bases between the germline ends. This CDR3 spans 16 amino acids. CDR3 DNA: TGCGCCAGCAGCTTCGGAGAGGGCCGGTCCTACAATGAGCAGTTCTTC. Residues: CASSFGEGRSYNEQFF.

This clonotype was seen at least ten times. V usage is TRBV5-5 and J usage is TRBJ1-2; TRBD1 matches 12 bases. Germline lookup yields CDR1 SGHKS and CDR2 YYEKEE (reference sequence). This CDR3 region has 16 residues. V lost 4 bases and J lost 4; bases outside the gene matches: 8. Here the CDR3 DNA reads TGTGCCAGCAGCCGGGGGGACAGGGGGCGGAGCTATGGCTACACCTTC. Translating it yields CASSRGDRGRSYGYTF.